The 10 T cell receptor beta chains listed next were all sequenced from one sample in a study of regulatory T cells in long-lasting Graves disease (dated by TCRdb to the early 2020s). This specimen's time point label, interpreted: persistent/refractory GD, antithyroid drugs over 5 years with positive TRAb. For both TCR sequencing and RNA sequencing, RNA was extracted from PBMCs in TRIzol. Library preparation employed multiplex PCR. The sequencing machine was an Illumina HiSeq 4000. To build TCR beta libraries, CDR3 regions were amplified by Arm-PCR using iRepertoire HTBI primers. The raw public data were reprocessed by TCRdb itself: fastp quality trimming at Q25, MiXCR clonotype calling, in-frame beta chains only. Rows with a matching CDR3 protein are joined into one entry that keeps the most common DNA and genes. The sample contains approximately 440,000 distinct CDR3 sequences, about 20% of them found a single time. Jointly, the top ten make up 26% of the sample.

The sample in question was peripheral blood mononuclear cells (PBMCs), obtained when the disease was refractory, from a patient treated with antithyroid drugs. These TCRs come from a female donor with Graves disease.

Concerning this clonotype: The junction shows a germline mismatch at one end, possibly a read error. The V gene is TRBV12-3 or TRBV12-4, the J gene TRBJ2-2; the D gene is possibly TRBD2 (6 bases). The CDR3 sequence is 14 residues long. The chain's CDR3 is CASRLAAFTGELFF. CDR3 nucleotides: TGTGCCAGCAGATTAGCGGCGTTTACCGGGGAGCTGTTTTTT.

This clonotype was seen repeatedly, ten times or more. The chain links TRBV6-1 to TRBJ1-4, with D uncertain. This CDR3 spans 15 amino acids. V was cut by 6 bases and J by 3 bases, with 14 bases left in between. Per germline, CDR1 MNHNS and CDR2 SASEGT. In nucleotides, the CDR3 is TGTGCCAGCAGGAAGACGCGGGGTTCTAATGAAAAACTGTTTTTT. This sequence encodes CASRKTRGSNEKLFF.

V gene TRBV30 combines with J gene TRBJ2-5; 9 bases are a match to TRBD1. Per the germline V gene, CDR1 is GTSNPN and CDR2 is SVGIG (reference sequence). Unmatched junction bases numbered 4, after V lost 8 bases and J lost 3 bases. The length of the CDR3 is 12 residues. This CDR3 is CAADRGKETQYF. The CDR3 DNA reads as TGTGCCGCGGACAGGGGAAAAGAGACCCAGTACTTC.

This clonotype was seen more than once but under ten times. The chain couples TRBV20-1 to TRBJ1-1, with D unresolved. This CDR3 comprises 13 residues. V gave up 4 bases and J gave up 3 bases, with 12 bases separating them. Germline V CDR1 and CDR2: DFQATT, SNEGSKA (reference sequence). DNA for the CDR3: TGCAGTGCTAAATACGGGTTGCACACTGAAGCTTTCTTT. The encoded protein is CSAKYGLHTEAFF.

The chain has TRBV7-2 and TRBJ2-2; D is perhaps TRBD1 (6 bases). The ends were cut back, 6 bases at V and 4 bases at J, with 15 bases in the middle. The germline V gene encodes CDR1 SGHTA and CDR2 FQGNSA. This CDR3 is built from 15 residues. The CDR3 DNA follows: TGTGCCAGCAGTCCGTTGAGAGGGGGCACCGGGGAGCTGTTTTTT. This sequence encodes CASSPLRGGTGELFF.

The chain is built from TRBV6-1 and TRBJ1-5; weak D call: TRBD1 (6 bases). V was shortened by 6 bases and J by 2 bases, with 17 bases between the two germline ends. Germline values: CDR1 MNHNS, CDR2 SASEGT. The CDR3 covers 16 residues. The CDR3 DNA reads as TGTGCCAGCAGCCGCATCACAGGGTTGGGCAATCAGCCCCAGCATTTT. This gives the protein CASSRITGLGNQPQHF.

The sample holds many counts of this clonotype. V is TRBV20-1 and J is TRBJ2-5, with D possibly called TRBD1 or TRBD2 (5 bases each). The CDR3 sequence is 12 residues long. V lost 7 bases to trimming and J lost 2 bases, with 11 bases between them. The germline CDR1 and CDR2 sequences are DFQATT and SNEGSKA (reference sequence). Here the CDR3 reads CSGGRQQETQYF. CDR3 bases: TGCAGTGGGGGACGGCAACAAGAGACCCAGTACTTC.

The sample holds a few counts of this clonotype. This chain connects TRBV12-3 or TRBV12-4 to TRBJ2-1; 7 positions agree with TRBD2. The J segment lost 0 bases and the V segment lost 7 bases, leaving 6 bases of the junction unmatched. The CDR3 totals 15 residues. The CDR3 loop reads CASTRSGASYNEQFF. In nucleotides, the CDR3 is TGTGCCAGCACCCGAAGCGGGGCCTCCTACAATGAGCAGTTCTTC.

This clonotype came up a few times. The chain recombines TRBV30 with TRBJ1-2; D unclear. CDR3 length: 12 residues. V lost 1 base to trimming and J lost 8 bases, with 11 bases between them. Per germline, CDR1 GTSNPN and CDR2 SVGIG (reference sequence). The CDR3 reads CAWSGYEGGYTF. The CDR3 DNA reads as TGTGCCTGGAGTGGTTATGAGGGAGGCTACACCTTC.

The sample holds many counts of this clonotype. The DNA of the CDR3 is TGTGCCAGCAGCTTATTAACAGGGAATAGCAATCAGCCCCAGCATTTT. Translating it yields CASSLLTGNSNQPQHF. The chain combines TRBV7-8 with TRBJ1-5, with D perhaps matching TRBD1 (6 bases). This CDR3 has 16 residues. Per the germline V gene, CDR1 is SGHVS and CDR2 is FQNEAQ. V lost 2 bases and J 0 bases, leaving 11 bases between the germline ends.